The 30 T cell receptor beta chains below were found in one sample sequenced in a study of blood T cell repertoires in COVID-19. Here immunoSEQ multiplex PCR was the method, and the copy in TCRdb shows in-frame clones only, minus some. There are 76,000 or so clones in the sample; around 90% occur only once, and approximately 8% lies in the top ten. The sample taken for sequencing was peripheral blood. The receptors were sampled from a man between 25 and 39 years old with acute or convalescent COVID-19.

The chain joins TRBV18 to TRBJ1-5; unclear D gene. CDR1 and CDR2 from the germline V gene are KGHSH and LQKENI. Trimming stripped 6 bases from V and 0 bases from J, with 15 bases between. This CDR3 has 16 amino acids. CDR3 bases: TGTGCCAGCTCCTCCGCGGGGATCTATAGCAATCAGCCCCAGCATTTT. Translated: CASSSAGIYSNQPQHF. The entire variable domain, with the rest obtained from reference TRBV18 and TRBJ1-5, is as follows: NAGVMQNPRHLVRRRGQEARLRCSPMKGHSHVYWYRQLPEEGLKFMVYLQKENIIDESGMPKERFSAEFPKEGPSILRIQQVVRGDSAAYFCASSSAGIYSNQPQHFGDGTRLSIL.

The chain is built from TRBV3-1 (or the pseudogene TRBV3-2) and TRBJ2-5, with D maybe TRBD2 (5 bases). Germline CDR1 LGHDT, CDR2 YNNKEL (reference sequence). The CDR3 has 12 residues. Trimming cost V 5 bases and J 5 bases, with 9 bases left between them. The CDR3, as DNA: TGTGCCAGCAGCGGTCCGGGGGAGACCCAGTACTTC. Residues: CASSGPGETQYF.

This clone appeared a single time. Mismatch with germline at one junction end may stem from a read error. The J gene is TRBJ1-2, the V gene TRBV6-5, with D possibly TRBD1 on 6 matching bases. The V gene's germline CDR1 is MNHEY and CDR2 SVGAGI. This CDR3 is 14 amino acids long. The DNA of the CDR3 is TGTGCCAGCACTTACCGCCAAGGGGGAGATGGCTACACCTTC. Its protein is CASTYRQGGDGYTF.

The chain recombines TRBV7-2 with TRBJ1-5; 9 nucleotides line up with TRBD1. Trimming at V came to 3 bases and at J to 7 bases, leaving 4 bases not matched to a gene. Germline CDR1 SGHTA, CDR2 FQGNSA. The CDR3 consists of 14 residues. CDR3 in DNA: TGTGCCAGCAGCTTTAGGACAGGGGAGCAGCCCCAGCATTTT. Translating it yields CASSFRTGEQPQHF. Using reference TRBV7-2 and TRBJ1-5 for the parts outside the CDR3, the full variable domain is GAGVSQSPSNKVTEKGKDVELRCDPISGHTALYWYRQSLGQGLEFLIYFQGNSAPDKSGLPSDRFSAERTGGSVSTLTIQRTQQEDSAVYLCASSFRTGEQPQHFGDGTRLSIL.

The V call is TRBV30, the J call TRBJ1-1, with D perhaps matching TRBD1 (6 bases). The V gene lost 5 bases and the J gene lost 5 bases, with 9 bases spanning the gap. The CDR3 length is 11 residues. CDR1 GTSNPN and CDR2 SVGIG come from the germline V gene (reference sequence). CDR3 loop: CAWGGLTEAFF. The CDR3 DNA is TGTGCCTGGGGGGGGCTAACTGAAGCTTTCTTT.

V usage is TRBV6-2 or TRBV6-3 and J usage is TRBJ2-7; D ambiguous. This CDR3 is built from 11 residues. Between the trimmed V and J ends, which lost 5 bases and 1 base, there was a span of 3 bases. CDR1 is MNHEY and CDR2 is SVGEGT in the germline V gene. The CDR3: CASSASYEQYF. DNA for the CDR3: TGTGCCAGCAGTGCGTCCTACGAGCAGTACTTC.

The V call is TRBV6-1, the J call TRBJ2-2, with D unresolved. The CDR3 runs to 13 residues. V dropped 2 bases and J dropped 3 bases, with 4 bases sitting between them. Germline values: CDR1 MNHNS, CDR2 SASEGT. CDR3 nucleotide sequence: TGTGCCAGCAGTGAATCTGACACCGGGGAGCTGTTTTTT. Its protein product is CASSESDTGELFF.

This chain uses TRBV29-1 with TRBJ2-6; D is perhaps TRBD2 (6 bases). The V and J ends lost 0 bases and 2 bases respectively, with 17 bases between them. Germline V gene data show CDR1 as SQVTM and CDR2 as ANQGSEA. The CDR3 runs to 18 residues. For the CDR3, the DNA is TGCAGCGTTGAAGATCTTGCGGGGAGCACTCCTGGGGCCAACGTCCTGACTTTC. Translation gives CSVEDLAGSTPGANVLTF.

V and J are TRBV6-6 and TRBJ1-2; 8 bases agree with TRBD1. This CDR3 spans 16 amino acids. Trimming took 6 bases from V and 4 from J; bases not matched to a gene: 13. Germline values: CDR1 MNHNY, CDR2 SVGAGI (reference sequence). CDR3 amino acids: CASRGTGILLGYGYTF. The CDR3 nucleotides are TGTGCCAGCAGAGGGACAGGCATTCTACTAGGCTATGGCTACACCTTC.

In its sample, this clone was seen once. The chain is built from TRBV14 and TRBJ2-5; 7 nucleotides align to TRBD1. After removal of 3 bases from V and 5 bases from J, the junction contained 6 bases not matched to a gene. The CDR3 extends over 14 amino acids. Germline V gene data show CDR1 as SGHDN and CDR2 as FVKESK. The CDR3 loop reads CASSHRQGVETQYF. CDR3 sequence (DNA): TGTGCCAGCAGCCACCGACAGGGAGTGGAGACCCAGTACTTC.

There are a few counts of this clone. The rearrangement links TRBV7-2 to TRBJ1-2; the D gene is possibly TRBD1 (6 bases). CDR1 is SGHTA, CDR2 FQGNSA, per germline. The CDR3 is 18 residues long. Trimming left V 2 bases short and J 5 bases short, with 24 bases between. The CDR3 loop is CASSLRACDGQIAYGYTF. CDR3 coding DNA: TGTGCCAGCAGCTTAAGGGCCTGCGACGGACAGATTGCGTATGGCTACACCTTC.

This chain links TRBV6-5 with TRBJ1-6; 7 bases are a match to TRBD1. CDR3 size: 14 residues. The ends lost 5 bases at V and 12 bases at J; junction bases unmatched: 10. Germline CDR1 and CDR2: MNHEY and SVGAGI. CDR3 nucleotide sequence: TGTGCCAGCAGTAGGCAGGGGGTTTCCCTACCCCTCCACTTT. It codes for CASSRQGVSLPLHF.

The V gene is TRBV28, the J gene TRBJ1-5, with 7 bases identical to TRBD1. Trimming at V came to 3 bases and at J to 5 bases, leaving 7 bases not matched to a gene. The CDR3 is made up of 15 amino acids. CDR1 is MDHEN and CDR2 is SYDVKM in the germline V gene. CDR3 sequence (DNA): TGTGCCAGCAGTTTGCCACAGGGGTCGTATCAGCCCCAGCATTTT. This sequence encodes CASSLPQGSYQPQHF.

This chain uses TRBV4-2 with TRBJ2-5, with TRBD2 matching over 8 bases. This CDR3 is 14 amino acids long. The V gene's germline CDR1 is LGHNA and CDR2 YNFKEQ. The V and J ends lost 5 bases and 5 bases, in that order; junction bases with no gene match: 7. The CDR3 here is CASSSSGSGETQYF. The DNA for the CDR3 is TGTGCCAGCAGCTCCAGCGGGAGCGGGGAGACCCAGTACTTC.

The V and J genes are TRBV19 and TRBJ2-5; D is perhaps TRBD2 (6 bases). Per the germline V gene, CDR1 is LNHDA and CDR2 is SQIVND (reference sequence). The V end was cut by 5 bases, the J end by 5 bases, with 12 bases between. CDR3 length equals 13 residues. The CDR3 DNA follows: TGTGCCAGTAGTTCGCGGGGCGGGGAGACCCAGTACTTC. It codes for CASSSRGGETQYF.

The genes are TRBV6-5 and TRBJ1-1, with D uncertain. Germline loops: CDR1 MNHEY, CDR2 SVGAGI. Trimming shortened V by 2 bases and J by 2 bases, and 6 bases separated the two germline ends. The CDR3 has 13 residues. CDR3: CASSYRVNTEAFF. The CDR3 bases are TGTGCCAGCAGTTACAGAGTAAACACTGAAGCTTTCTTT.

This clone was detected only a few times. The rearrangement uses TRBV11-3 and TRBJ1-5; 7 bases are a match to TRBD1. Germline lookup yields CDR1 SGHNT and CDR2 YENEEA. CDR3 length: 17 amino acids. V lost 0 bases and J lost 2; bases outside the gene matches: 7. CDR3 nucleotide sequence: TGTGCCAGCAGCTTAGATCCCCCAGGGGGAGGCAATCAGCCCCAGCATTTT. Translation gives CASSLDPPGGGNQPQHF. Filled out from reference TRBV11-3 and TRBJ1-5, the complete variable domain reads EAGVVQSPRYKIIEKKQPVAFWCNPISGHNTLYWYLQNLGQGPELLIRYENEEAVDDSQLPKDRFSAERLKGVDSTLKIQPAELGDSAVYLCASSLDPPGGGNQPQHFGDGTRLSIL.

The gene calls are TRBV9 and TRBJ1-2; no definite D call. Trimming removed 4 bases from V and 3 bases from J, with 16 bases in between. The germline V gene encodes CDR1 SGDLS and CDR2 YYNGEE. There are 15 residues in the CDR3. The DNA for the CDR3 is TGTGCCAGCAGCTCCCAATGGGAGACGCACTATGGCTACACCTTC. Translating gives CASSSQWETHYGYTF.

The rearrangement uses TRBV6-5 and TRBJ2-7, with D perhaps TRBD2 (6 bases). The V gene lost 6 bases and the J gene lost 3 bases, with 12 bases spanning the gap. CDR3 size: 13 residues. Looked up from germline, CDR1 is MNHEY and CDR2 is SVGAGI. This chain's CDR3 is CASSRDLNYEQYF. For the CDR3, the DNA is TGTGCCAGCAGCCGGGACTTGAACTACGAGCAGTACTTC.

The genes are TRBV7-6 and TRBJ1-3, with 8 positions matching TRBD1. The CDR3 is made up of 15 amino acids. With 0 bases clipped from V and 4 bases from J, the junction kept 2 bases outside the gene matches. The germline CDR1 and CDR2 sequences are SGHVS and FNYEAQ. CDR3 sequence (DNA): TGTGCCAGCAGCTTAGCCACAGGGGGAGGAAACACCATATATTTT. Translating it yields CASSLATGGGNTIYF.

The chain couples TRBV28 to TRBJ2-7, with D perhaps TRBD2 (6 bases). The germline gives CDR1 MDHEN, CDR2 SYDVKM. V was trimmed by 7 bases and J by 6 bases, leaving 13 bases between them. The CDR3 has 12 residues. CDR3 sequence (DNA): TGTGCCAGCACCCCCCGGGGGTTCGAGCAGTACTTC. Protein: CASTPRGFEQYF.

This rearrangement joins TRBV9 to TRBJ1-1; 7 positions agree with TRBD1. The CDR3 is 12 residues long. CDR1 and CDR2 from the germline V gene are SGDLS and YYNGEE. V was pared by 4 bases and J by 6 bases, with 3 bases of the junction left unmatched. The CDR3 is CASSPGGSEAFF. CDR3 DNA sequence: TGTGCCAGCAGCCCAGGGGGTTCTGAAGCTTTCTTT.

V and J are TRBV6-5 and TRBJ2-7; D uncertain. The CDR3 covers 14 residues. Per the germline V gene, CDR1 is MNHEY and CDR2 is SVGAGI. Trimming took off 7 bases at V and 0 bases at J, with 13 bases between the two ends. The CDR3 DNA follows: TGTGCCAGCATGTCACAAACACCCTCCTACGAGCAGTACTTC. This gives the protein CASMSQTPSYEQYF.

The chain uses TRBV6-5 and TRBJ2-1, with D perhaps matching TRBD2 (6 bases). V lost 7 bases and J 6 bases, leaving 16 bases between the germline ends. Germline V gene lookup returns CDR1 MNHEY and CDR2 SVGAGI. The length of the CDR3 is 14 residues. The CDR3 here is CASTGSPEGNEQFF. In DNA, the CDR3 is TGTGCCAGCACCGGGAGTCCCGAAGGCAATGAGCAGTTCTTC.

The chain uses TRBV28 and TRBJ1-2; 8 bases map to TRBD1. Germline CDR1 reads MDHEN; CDR2 reads SYDVKM. The CDR3 length is 14 residues. Trimming took 5 bases from V and 7 from J; bases not matched to a gene: 9. The CDR3 DNA is TGTGCCAGCAGTCCGGACAGGGTTTTAGGTGGCTACACCTTC. Encoded protein: CASSPDRVLGGYTF.

The J gene is TRBJ2-1, the V gene TRBV27, with 7 bases matching TRBD2. Germline lookup yields CDR1 MNHEY and CDR2 SMNVEV (reference sequence). V lost 4 bases to trimming and J lost 6 bases; unmatched junction nucleotides: 6. The CDR3 sequence is 14 residues long. The DNA of the CDR3 is TGTGCCAGCAGTTCTCTAGCGGTAGTCAATGAGCAGTTCTTC. This sequence encodes CASSSLAVVNEQFF.

V usage is TRBV5-4 and J usage is TRBJ2-3, with 9 nucleotides matching TRBD2. Trimming cost V 6 bases and J 4 bases; bases outside gene matches: 12. The CDR3 consists of 16 residues. Germline CDR1 is SGHNT and CDR2 is YYREEE (reference sequence). CDR3: CASNLKQAGGADTQYF. The CDR3 DNA reads TGTGCCAGCAACCTGAAGCAAGCGGGAGGCGCAGATACGCAGTATTTT.

The chain has TRBV7-2 and TRBJ1-1; D ambiguous. The germline V and J ends were trimmed by 0 bases and 1 base, with 6 bases remaining between them. The CDR3 spans 14 residues. Germline assignment: CDR1 SGHTA and CDR2 FQGNSA. Here the CDR3 DNA reads TGTGCCAGCAGCTTAGCGCACAGGAACACTGAAGCTTTCTTT. Translated: CASSLAHRNTEAFF.

This rearrangement joins TRBV28 to TRBJ2-3, with 7 bases matching TRBD2. Germline V gene data show CDR1 as MDHEN and CDR2 as SYDVKM. The CDR3 consists of 13 residues. Germline trimming cut 4 bases from V and 3 bases from J; bases unmatched to any gene: 1. The DNA of the CDR3 is TGTGCCAGCAGTTGGGGAGGGACAGATACGCAGTATTTT. Translation gives CASSWGGTDTQYF.

The J gene is TRBJ2-7, the V gene TRBV6-5; D gene unclear. V lost 7 bases and J lost 3, with 13 bases in between. The CDR3 has 13 amino acids. Per germline, CDR1 MNHEY and CDR2 SVGAGI. CDR3 region: CASNLSFDYEQYF. The CDR3 DNA sequence: TGTGCCAGCAACCTTAGCTTTGACTACGAGCAGTACTTC.